This record concerns one TCR beta chain sequence. The antigen is unknown. The data stem from a study of CD8 T cells in ankylosing spondylitis. Study observations and caveats: Peripheral blood samples showed relatively rare disease-linked clones, and these clones were CD8+. Reportedly, matched ankylosing spondylitis synovial fluid was significantly enriched for disease-linked clones.

Using quantitative 5'-RACE with molecular barcodes, the authors made TCR beta libraries. TCRdb used MiXCR to reprocess the 5' RACE reads, holding one entry per CDR3 protein. Of 150,000 to 200,000 distinct CDR3 sequences listed, 9.5% to 15% are singletons. Germline CDR1 is SEHNR and CDR2 is FQNEAQ (reference sequence). Germline trimming cut 5 bases from V and 0 bases from J; bases unmatched to any gene: 9. The CDR3 covers 16 residues. This clonotype was sampled from a male donor with ankylosing spondylitis or in good health (not recorded which). The sequenced sample was blood, either unsorted or a sorted T cell fraction (not recorded which). The rearrangement joins TRBV7-9 to TRBJ2-7, with TRBD1 identical over 8 bases. The CDR3 DNA sequence: TGTGCCAGCAGCCCCGGACAGGGCCTCAGCTCCTACGAGCAGTACTTC. It yields the protein CASSPGQGLSSYEQYF.